This T cell receptor beta chain was observed in a study of cytomegalovirus exposure and HLA in healthy donors. V gave up 6 bases and J gave up 1 base, with 12 bases separating them. The length of the CDR3 is 14 residues. Germline V gene lookup returns CDR1 ENHRY and CDR2 SYGVKD. PCR used 60 Vbeta primers and 13 Jbeta primers. In the original processing: An analysis that came later counted 80 million or so unique TCR beta chains, around 12 million shared. Method: immunoSEQ multiplex PCR; TCRdb's copy keeps in-frame clones and lacks some. That table furnishes V, J and clone size, whereas the DNA furnished D and trimming. The sample holds around 200,000 clones; approximately 83% are singletons and the top ten take around 1.5%. Whole-study results and caveats: A later analysis linked a missense variant in DCLRE1C to the trimming of TCR beta V and J genes. Most TCR sequences proved rare, with some public TCRs found in many donors.

In its sample, this clone was seen a few times. Its antigen is still unknown. The gene calls are TRBV10-3 and TRBJ1-2, with a possible D match to TRBD1 (6 bases). Input material: PBMCs. This TCR was recovered from a girl between 10 and 17 years old in good health and CMV-seronegative. This chain's CDR3 is CAIRVAGVNYGYTF. Here the CDR3 DNA reads TGTGCCATCAGGGTTGCAGGGGTTAACTATGGCTACACCTTC.